Here is one T cell receptor beta chain with its context. The entry originates in a study of blood T cell repertoires in COVID-19. As for the study in general: Nucleic acid was either cDNA or gDNA, and it came from T cells, B-cell-depleted T cells, or PBMCs.

Germline CDR1 reads SGDLS; CDR2 reads YYNGEE. The CDR3 runs 16 residues. V lost 4 bases to trimming and J lost 4 bases; unmatched junction nucleotides: 12. Clones were sequenced by immunoSEQ multiplex PCR, and TCRdb holds only the in-frame ones, with some missing. The table includes around 61,000 clones, 85% to 90% detected once. The chain is built from TRBV9 and TRBJ1-2; TRBD1 matches at 8 bases. The specimen was peripheral blood. This clonotype was obtained from a man aged 50-60 years with active COVID-19. CDR3 sequence: CASSKRTGSFPYGYTF. The CDR3 nucleotides are TGTGCCAGCAGCAAGCGGACAGGGAGCTTTCCCTATGGCTACACCTTC.